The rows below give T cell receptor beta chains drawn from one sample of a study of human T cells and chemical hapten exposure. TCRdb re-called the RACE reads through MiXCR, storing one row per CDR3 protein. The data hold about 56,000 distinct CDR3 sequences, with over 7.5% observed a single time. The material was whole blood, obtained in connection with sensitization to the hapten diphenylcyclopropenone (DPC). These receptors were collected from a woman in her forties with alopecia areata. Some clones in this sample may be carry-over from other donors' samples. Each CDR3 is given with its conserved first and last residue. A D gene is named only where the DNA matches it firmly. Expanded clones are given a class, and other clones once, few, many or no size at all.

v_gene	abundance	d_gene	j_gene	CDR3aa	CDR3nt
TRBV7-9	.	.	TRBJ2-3	CASSFGQLITDTQYF	TGTGCCAGCAGCTTCGGACAGCTTATCACAGATACGCAGTATTTT
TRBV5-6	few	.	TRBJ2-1	CASSRRGGGTYNEQFF	TGTGCCAGCAGCCGCCGAGGTGGGGGAACCTACAATGAGCAGTTCTTC
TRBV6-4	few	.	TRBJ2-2	CASSGGSTGELFF	TGTGCCAGCAGTGGGGGCTCCACCGGGGAGCTGTTTTTT
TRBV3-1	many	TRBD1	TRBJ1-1	CASSSRTGNTEAFF	TGTGCCAGCAGCTCTCGGACAGGGAACACTGAAGCTTTCTTT
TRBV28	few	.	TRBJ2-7	CASSLRGHEQYF	TGTGCCAGCAGTTTGCGGGGTCACGAGCAGTACTTC
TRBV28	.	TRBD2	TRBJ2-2	CASSYGLAGDTGELFF	TGTGCCAGCAGTTACGGACTAGCGGGGGACACCGGGGAGCTGTTTTTT
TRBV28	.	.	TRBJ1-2	CASEVPADYGYTF	TGTGCCAGCGAAGTCCCAGCCGACTATGGCTACACCTTC
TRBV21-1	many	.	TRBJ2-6	CASSKEDFGSGANVLTF	.
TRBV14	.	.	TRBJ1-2	CASSQGRQARYGYTF	TGTGCCAGCAGCCAGGGGCGACAGGCGAGGTATGGCTACACCTTC
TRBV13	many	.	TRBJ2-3	CASSRDRTDTQYF	TGTGCCAGCAGTCGGGACCGCACAGATACGCAGTATTTT
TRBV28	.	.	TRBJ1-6	CASSLWLGGSPLHF	TGTGCCAGCAGTTTATGGCTCGGCGGTTCACCCCTCCACTTT